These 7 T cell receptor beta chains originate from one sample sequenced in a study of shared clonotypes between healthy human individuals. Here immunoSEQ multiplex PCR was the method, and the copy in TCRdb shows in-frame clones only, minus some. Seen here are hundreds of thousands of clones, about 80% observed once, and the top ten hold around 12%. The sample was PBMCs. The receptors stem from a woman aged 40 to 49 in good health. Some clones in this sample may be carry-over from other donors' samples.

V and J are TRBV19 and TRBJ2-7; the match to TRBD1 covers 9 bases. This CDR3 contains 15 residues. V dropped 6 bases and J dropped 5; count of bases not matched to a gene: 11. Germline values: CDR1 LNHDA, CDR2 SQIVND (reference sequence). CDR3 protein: CASSPVGDRDHEQYF. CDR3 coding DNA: TGTGCCAGTAGCCCGGTGGGGGACAGGGACCACGAGCAGTACTTC.

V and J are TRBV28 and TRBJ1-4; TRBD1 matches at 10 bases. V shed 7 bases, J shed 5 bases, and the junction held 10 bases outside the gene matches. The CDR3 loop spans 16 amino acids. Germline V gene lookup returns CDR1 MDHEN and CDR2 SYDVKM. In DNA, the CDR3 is TGTGCCAGCACCACTACCCGGACAGGGGGAAATGAAAAACTGTTTTTT. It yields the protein CASTTTRTGGNEKLFF.

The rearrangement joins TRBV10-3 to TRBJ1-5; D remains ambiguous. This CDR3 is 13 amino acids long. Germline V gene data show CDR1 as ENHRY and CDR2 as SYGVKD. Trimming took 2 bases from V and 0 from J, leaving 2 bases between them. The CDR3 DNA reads TGTGCCATCAGTGAGGGTAGCAATCAGCCCCAGCATTTT. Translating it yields CAISEGSNQPQHF.

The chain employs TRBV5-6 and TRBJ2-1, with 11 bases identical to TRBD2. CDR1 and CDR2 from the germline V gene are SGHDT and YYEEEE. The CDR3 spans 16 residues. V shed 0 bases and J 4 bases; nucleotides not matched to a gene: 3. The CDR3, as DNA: TGTGCCAGCAGCTTGGAACTAGCGGGAGCGTACAATGAGCAGTTCTTC. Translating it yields CASSLELAGAYNEQFF. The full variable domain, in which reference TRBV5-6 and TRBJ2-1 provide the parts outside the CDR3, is DAGVTQSPTHLIKTRGQQVTLRCSPKSGHDTVSWYQQALGQGPQFIFQYYEEEERQRGNFPDRFSGHQFPNYSSELNVNALLLGDSALYLCASSLELAGAYNEQFFGPGTRLTVL.

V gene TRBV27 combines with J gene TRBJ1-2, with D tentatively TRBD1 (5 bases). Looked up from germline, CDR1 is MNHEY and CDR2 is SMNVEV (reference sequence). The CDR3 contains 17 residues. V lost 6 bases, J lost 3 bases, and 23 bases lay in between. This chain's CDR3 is CASRSPIRGLAHYGYTF. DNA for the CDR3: TGTGCCAGCAGGTCCCCTATAAGGGGTCTGGCACACTATGGCTACACCTTC.

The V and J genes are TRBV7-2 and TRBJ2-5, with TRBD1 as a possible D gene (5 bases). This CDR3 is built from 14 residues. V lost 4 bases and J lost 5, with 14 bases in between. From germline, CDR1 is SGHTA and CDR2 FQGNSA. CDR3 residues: CASSWGREWETQYF. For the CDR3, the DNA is TGTGCCAGCAGCTGGGGCCGCGAATGGGAGACCCAGTACTTC.

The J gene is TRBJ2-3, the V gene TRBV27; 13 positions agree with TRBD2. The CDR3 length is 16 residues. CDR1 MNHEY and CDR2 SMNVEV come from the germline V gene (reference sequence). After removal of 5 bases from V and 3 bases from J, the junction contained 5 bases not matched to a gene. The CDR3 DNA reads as TGTGCCAGCAGTCCCCGGACTAGCGGGAGTACAGATACGCAGTATTTT. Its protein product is CASSPRTSGSTDTQYF.